A selection of T cell receptor beta chains follows, all from one sample in a study of technical replicates of blood from four donors. Libraries were prepared by immunoSEQ multiplex PCR; TCRdb keeps only in-frame clonotypes and omits some of them. Here the sample spans fewer than 65,000 clones, just under 90% being singletons. What was sequenced was PBMCs. The receptors stem from a human donor in good health. Some clones in this sample may be carry-over from other donors' samples. CDR3s include the opening cysteine and the closing phenylalanine or tryptophan. D genes are given only for firm matches. Rows may omit the clone size; those that give it use once, few, many or a size class.

v_call	j_call	clone_size	d_call	cdr3_aa	cdr3_nt
TRBV7-3	TRBJ2-3	NA	TRBD2	CASSLGLAGPRDTQYF	TGTGCCAGCAGCTTAGGGTTAGCGGGCCCCAGGGATACGCAGTATTTT
TRBV5-1	TRBJ1-1	NA	NA	CASSWQGIGNTEAFF	TGCGCCAGCAGCTGGCAGGGAATTGGGAACACTGAAGCTTTCTTT
TRBV28	TRBJ1-5	NA	NA	CASSFGGYSNQPQHF	TGTGCCAGCAGTTTCGGGGGTTATAGCAATCAGCCCCAGCATTTT
TRBV5-6	TRBJ2-7	NA	TRBD1	CASSLGGGFSGEQYF	TGTGCCAGCAGCTTGGGAGGGGGCTTTTCAGGGGAGCAGTACTTC
TRBV7-2	TRBJ1-5	few	TRBD1	CASSLGQGFNQPQHF	TGTGCCAGCAGCTTAGGACAGGGGTTCAATCAGCCCCAGCATTTT
TRBV7-3	TRBJ2-2	NA	NA	CASRTGLENTGELFF	TGTGCCAGCAGAACAGGGCTAGAGAACACCGGGGAGCTGTTTTTT
TRBV7-2	TRBJ2-5	NA	NA	CASSPETPKRETQYF	TGTGCCAGCAGCCCTGAGACTCCTAAGCGGGAGACCCAGTACTTC
TRBV29-1	TRBJ1-5	NA	TRBD1	CSVRDRANQPQHF	TGCAGCGTCAGGGACAGGGCCAATCAGCCCCAGCATTTT
TRBV19	TRBJ2-7	once	TRBD1	CATQDRGHEQYF	TGTGCCACCCAGGACAGGGGGCACGAGCAGTACTTC
TRBV23-1	TRBJ2-1	NA	NA	CASSQVLGSNEQFF	TGCGCCAGCAGTCAAGTGCTGGGGAGCAATGAGCAGTTCTTC
TRBV9	TRBJ2-3	NA	NA	CASSQFADTQYF	TGTGCCAGCAGTCAATTTGCAGATACGCAGTATTTT
TRBV20-1	TRBJ2-7	NA	TRBD1	CSAGTVYEQYF	TGCAGTGCTGGGACAGTCTACGAGCAGTACTTC
TRBV30	TRBJ2-3	NA	NA	CAWDFGGTSTDTQYF	TGTGCCTGGGACTTTGGGGGGACTAGCACAGATACGCAGTATTTT
TRBV9	TRBJ2-1	NA	TRBD2	CASSPAGGSYNEQFF	TGTGCCAGCAGCCCGGCGGGGGGCTCCTACAATGAGCAGTTCTTC
TRBV6-4	TRBJ1-6	NA	TRBD1	CASSDGRGRASPLHF	TGTGCCAGCAGTGACGGAAGGGGGCGTGCTTCACCCCTCCACTTT
TRBV4-2	TRBJ2-7	NA	NA	CASSQDMGGPYEQYF	TGTGCCAGCAGCCAAGATATGGGGGGACCCTACGAGCAGTACTTC
TRBV30	TRBJ2-1	NA	NA	CAWRVLGSSYNEQFF	TGTGCCTGGAGGGTCCTCGGGAGCTCCTACAATGAGCAGTTCTTC
TRBV7-9	TRBJ2-3	NA	NA	CASSFTGSLGRDTQYF	TGTGCCAGCAGCTTTACCGGGTCCTTAGGTAGAGATACGCAGTATTTT
TRBV1	TRBJ2-3	NA	NA	CTSSQVNSGRALIPRGTDTQYF	TGCACCAGCAGCCAAGTGAATAGCGGGAGGGCCCTTATACCCCGTGGCACAGATACGCAGTATTTT
TRBV4-1	TRBJ1-4	once	NA	CASSQSQEEEKLFF	TGCGCCAGCAGCCAAAGCCAGGAGGAAGAAAAACTGTTTTTT
TRBV7-9	TRBJ1-1	once	NA	CASSPHTLNTEAFF	TGTGCCAGCAGCCCACACACCTTGAACACTGAAGCTTTCTTT
TRBV30	TRBJ2-7	few	TRBD2	CAPWSSGEEQYF	TGTGCCCCCTGGTCTAGCGGAGAAGAGCAGTACTTC